The clone carrying this TCR beta chain was seen just once. Method: immunoSEQ multiplex PCR; TCRdb's copy keeps in-frame clones and lacks some. The sample shows some 25,000 clones, over 80% of them seen only once. The CDR3 has 13 amino acids. The germline V gene has CDR1 SQVTM and CDR2 ANQGSEA. Trimming pared 4 bases from V and 6 bases from J, leaving 16 bases between. The data belong to a study of somatic mutations in cytotoxic T cells in rheumatoid arthritis. The chain has TRBV29-1 and TRBJ2-7, with D perhaps TRBD1 or TRBD2 (5 bases each). The clonotype was recovered from a man between 50 and 59 years old in good health. Sequenced material: CD8+ T cells sorted from blood. The CDR3 loop reads CSVGGPGLTEQYF. CDR3 DNA: TGCAGCGTTGGCGGGCCGGGGCTTACCGAGCAGTACTTC.